Shown below are 2 T cell receptor beta chains from a single sample sequenced in a study of OX40 agonist ivuxolimab in advanced cancers. The table came from immunoSEQ multiplex PCR; TCRdb's copy has only in-frame clones and leaves some out. The top ten hold roughly 0.5% of the sample, which has 60,000 to 100,000 clones, around 80% seen once. This specimen consisted of CD4+ or CD8+ T cells sorted from blood, obtained in a trial of the OX40 agonist ivuxolimab. The receptors here all came from an adult with an advanced solid tumor such as melanoma, head and neck, liver or kidney cancer.

This clone has a handful of counts. The chain joins TRBV9 to TRBJ2-3; 9 bases map to TRBD1. CDR3 size: 15 residues. Trimming cost V 4 bases and J 4 bases; bases outside gene matches: 7. Germline CDR1 and CDR2: SGDLS and YYNGEE. The CDR3 is CASSSPDRGPDTQYF. The DNA for the CDR3 is TGTGCCAGCAGCTCTCCGGACAGGGGTCCAGATACGCAGTATTTT.

This rearrangement joins TRBV11-2 to TRBJ2-7, with D possibly matching TRBD1 (6 bases). Germline loops: CDR1 SGHAT, CDR2 FQNNGV. Trimming pared 3 bases from V and 0 bases from J, leaving 12 bases between. The length of the CDR3 is 15 residues. For the CDR3, the DNA is TGTGCCAGCAGCTTCGGGAACAGGGACTCCTACGAGCAGTACTTC. It yields the protein CASSFGNRDSYEQYF.